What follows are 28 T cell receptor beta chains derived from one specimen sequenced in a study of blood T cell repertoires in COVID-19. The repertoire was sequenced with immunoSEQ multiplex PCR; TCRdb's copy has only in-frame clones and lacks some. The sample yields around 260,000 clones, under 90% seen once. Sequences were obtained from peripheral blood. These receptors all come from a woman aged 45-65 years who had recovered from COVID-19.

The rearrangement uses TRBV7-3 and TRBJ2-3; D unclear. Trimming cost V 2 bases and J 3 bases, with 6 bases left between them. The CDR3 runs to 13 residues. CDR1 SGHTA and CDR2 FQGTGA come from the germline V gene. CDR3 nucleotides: TGTGCCAGCAGCTTAGAACTGACAGATACGCAGTATTTT. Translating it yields CASSLELTDTQYF.

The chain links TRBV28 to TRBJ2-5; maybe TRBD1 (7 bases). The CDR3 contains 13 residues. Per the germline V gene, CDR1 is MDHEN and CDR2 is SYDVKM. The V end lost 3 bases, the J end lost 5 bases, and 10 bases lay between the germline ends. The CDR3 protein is CASSFPGGETQYF. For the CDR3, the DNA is TGTGCCAGCAGTTTTCCAGGGGGGGAGACCCAGTACTTC.

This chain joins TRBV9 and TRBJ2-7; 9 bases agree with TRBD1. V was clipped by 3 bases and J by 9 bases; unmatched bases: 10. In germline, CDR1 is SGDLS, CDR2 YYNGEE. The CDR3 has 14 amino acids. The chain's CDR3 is CASSEPGQGGVQYF. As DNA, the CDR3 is TGTGCCAGCAGCGAACCGGGACAGGGAGGGGTGCAGTACTTC.

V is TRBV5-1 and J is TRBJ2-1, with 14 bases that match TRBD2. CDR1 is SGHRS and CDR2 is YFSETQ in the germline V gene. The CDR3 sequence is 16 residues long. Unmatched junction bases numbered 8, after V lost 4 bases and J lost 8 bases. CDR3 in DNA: TGCGCCAGCAGCATGAGGACTAGCGGGAGGTCGGATGAGCAGTTCTTC. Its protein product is CASSMRTSGRSDEQFF.

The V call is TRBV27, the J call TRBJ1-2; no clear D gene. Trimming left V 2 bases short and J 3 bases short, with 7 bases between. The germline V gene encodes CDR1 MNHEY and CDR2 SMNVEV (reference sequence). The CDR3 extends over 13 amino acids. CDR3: CASSLMADYGYTF. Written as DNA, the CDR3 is TGTGCCAGCAGTTTAATGGCGGACTATGGCTACACCTTC.

CDR3 sequence reads: CASRPYAKGNEQFF. The CDR3, as DNA: TGTGCCAGCAGACCTTACGCCAAGGGGAATGAGCAGTTCTTC. The chain links TRBV7-2 to TRBJ2-1; D possibly corresponds to TRBD1 (5 bases). Germline CDR1 reads SGHTA; CDR2 reads FQGNSA. V gave up 6 bases and J gave up 7 bases, with 16 bases separating them. This CDR3 spans 14 amino acids.

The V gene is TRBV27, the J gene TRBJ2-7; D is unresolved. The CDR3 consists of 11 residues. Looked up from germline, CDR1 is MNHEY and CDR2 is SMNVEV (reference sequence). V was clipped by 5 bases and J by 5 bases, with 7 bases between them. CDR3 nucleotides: TGTGCCAGCAGTAACGCTAACGAGCAGTACTTC. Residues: CASSNANEQYF.

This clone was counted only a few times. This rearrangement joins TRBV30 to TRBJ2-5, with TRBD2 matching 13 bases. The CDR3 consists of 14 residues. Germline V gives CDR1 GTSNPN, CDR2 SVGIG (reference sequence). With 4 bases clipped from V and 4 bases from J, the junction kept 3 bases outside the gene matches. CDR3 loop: CAWMGLAGRETQYF. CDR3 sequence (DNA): TGTGCCTGGATGGGACTAGCGGGGAGAGAGACCCAGTACTTC.

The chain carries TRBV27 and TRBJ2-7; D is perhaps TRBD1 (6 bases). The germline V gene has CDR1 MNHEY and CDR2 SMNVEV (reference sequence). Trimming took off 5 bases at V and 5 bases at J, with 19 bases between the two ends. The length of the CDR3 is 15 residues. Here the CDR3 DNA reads TGTGCCAGCAGTGCCGGACAGTTTTTGGGGGACGAGCAGTACTTC. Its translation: CASSAGQFLGDEQYF.

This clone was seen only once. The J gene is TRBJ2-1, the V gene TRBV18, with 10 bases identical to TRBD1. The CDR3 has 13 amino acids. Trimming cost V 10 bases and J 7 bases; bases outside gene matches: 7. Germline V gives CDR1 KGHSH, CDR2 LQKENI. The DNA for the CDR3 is TGTGCCACAGGGACAGGGGAGTGGAATGAGCAGTTCTTC. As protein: CATGTGEWNEQFF.

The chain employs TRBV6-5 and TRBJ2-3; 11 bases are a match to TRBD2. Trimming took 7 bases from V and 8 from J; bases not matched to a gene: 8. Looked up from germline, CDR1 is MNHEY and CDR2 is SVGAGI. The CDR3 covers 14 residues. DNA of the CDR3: TGTGCCAGCACGGGTAGCGGGAGGGTGGGTACGCAGTATTTT. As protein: CASTGSGRVGTQYF.

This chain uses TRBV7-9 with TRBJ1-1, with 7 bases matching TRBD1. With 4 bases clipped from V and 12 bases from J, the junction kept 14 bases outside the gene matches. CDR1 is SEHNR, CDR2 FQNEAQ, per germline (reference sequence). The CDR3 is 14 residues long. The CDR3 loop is CASSSSWTGPITFF. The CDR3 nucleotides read TGTGCCAGCAGCTCCTCTTGGACAGGCCCCATAACTTTCTTT.

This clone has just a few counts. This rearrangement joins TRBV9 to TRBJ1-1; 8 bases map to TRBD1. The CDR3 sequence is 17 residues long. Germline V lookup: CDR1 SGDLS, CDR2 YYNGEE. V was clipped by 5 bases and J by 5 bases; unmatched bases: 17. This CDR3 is CASRQGRDRPGSTEAFF. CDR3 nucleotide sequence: TGTGCCAGCAGACAGGGCCGGGACAGGCCGGGAAGTACTGAAGCTTTCTTT.

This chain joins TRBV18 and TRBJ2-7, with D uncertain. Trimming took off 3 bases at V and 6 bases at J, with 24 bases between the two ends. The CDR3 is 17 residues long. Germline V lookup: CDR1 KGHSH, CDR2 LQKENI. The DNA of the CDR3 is TGTGCCAGCTCACCTACGCCTCTGAGGTTGCGAGGTGGCGAGCAGTACTTC. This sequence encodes CASSPTPLRLRGGEQYF.

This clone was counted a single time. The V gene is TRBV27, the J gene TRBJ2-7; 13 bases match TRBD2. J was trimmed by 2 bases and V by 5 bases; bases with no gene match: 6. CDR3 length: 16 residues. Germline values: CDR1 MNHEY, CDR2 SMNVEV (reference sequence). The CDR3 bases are TGTGCCAGCAGTGCCGAAACTAGCGGGAGGGCCTACGAGCAGTACTTC. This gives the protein CASSAETSGRAYEQYF.

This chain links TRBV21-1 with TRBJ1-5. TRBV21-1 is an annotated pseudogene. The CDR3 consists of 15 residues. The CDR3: CASRKGGTGNQPQHF. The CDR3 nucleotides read TGTGCCAGCAGGAAGGGAGGGACGGGCAATCAGCCCCAGCATTTT.

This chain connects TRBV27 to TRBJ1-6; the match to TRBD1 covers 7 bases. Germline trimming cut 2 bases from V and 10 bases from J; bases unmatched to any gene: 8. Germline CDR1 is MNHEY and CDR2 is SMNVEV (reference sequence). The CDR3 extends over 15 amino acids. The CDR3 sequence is CASSLGPGGYSPLHF. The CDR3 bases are TGTGCCAGCAGTTTAGGCCCAGGGGGTTACTCACCCCTCCACTTT.

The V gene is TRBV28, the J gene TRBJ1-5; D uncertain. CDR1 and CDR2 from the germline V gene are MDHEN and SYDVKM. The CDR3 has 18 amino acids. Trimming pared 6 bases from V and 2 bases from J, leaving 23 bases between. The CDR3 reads CASRLLGSGRIGNQPQHF. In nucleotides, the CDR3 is TGTGCCAGCAGATTGTTGGGTAGCGGGCGGATTGGCAATCAGCCCCAGCATTTT.

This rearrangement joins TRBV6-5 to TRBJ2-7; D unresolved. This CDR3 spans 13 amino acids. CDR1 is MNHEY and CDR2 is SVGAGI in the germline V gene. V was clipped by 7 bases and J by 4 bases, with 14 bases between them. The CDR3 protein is CASIAVEEYEQYF. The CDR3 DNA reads TGTGCCAGCATCGCGGTCGAGGAATACGAGCAGTACTTC.

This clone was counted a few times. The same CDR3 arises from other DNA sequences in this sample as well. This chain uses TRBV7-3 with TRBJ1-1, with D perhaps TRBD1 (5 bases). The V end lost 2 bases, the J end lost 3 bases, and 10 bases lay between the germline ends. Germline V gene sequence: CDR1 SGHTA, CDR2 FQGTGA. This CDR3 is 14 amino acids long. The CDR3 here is CASSLGGLDTEAFF. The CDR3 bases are TGTGCCAGCAGCTTAGGGGGGTTGGACACTGAAGCTTTCTTT.

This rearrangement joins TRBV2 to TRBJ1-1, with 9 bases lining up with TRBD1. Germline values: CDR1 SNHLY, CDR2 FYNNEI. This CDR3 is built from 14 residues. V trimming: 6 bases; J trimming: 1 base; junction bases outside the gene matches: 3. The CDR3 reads CASRRTGANTEAFF. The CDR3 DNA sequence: TGTGCCAGCAGACGGACAGGGGCGAACACTGAAGCTTTCTTT.

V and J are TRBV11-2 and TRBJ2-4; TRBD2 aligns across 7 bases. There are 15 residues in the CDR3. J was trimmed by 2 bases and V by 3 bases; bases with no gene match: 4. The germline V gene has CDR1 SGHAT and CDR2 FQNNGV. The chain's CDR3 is CASSFYGGTKNIQYF. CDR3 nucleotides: TGTGCCAGCAGCTTCTACGGGGGGACCAAAAACATTCAGTACTTC.

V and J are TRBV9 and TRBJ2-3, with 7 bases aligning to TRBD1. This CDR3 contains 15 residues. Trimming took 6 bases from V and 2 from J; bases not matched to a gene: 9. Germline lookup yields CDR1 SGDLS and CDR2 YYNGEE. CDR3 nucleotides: TGTGCCAGCACTCCTAGGGGGCTATTCACAGATACGCAGTATTTT. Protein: CASTPRGLFTDTQYF. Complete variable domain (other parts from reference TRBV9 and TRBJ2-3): DSGVTQTPKHLITATGQRVTLRCSPRSGDLSVYWYQQSLDQGLQFLIQYYNGEERAKGNILERFSAQQFPDLHSELNLSSLELGDSALYFCASTPRGLFTDTQYFGPGTRLTVL.

Written as DNA, the CDR3 is TGTGCCAGCAGCCATCCGACAGGGGGCTTCGAAGAGACCCAGTACTTC. Translated: CASSHPTGGFEETQYF. The chain couples TRBV4-2 to TRBJ2-5; the match to TRBD1 covers 10 bases. The trim removed 3 bases at V and 3 bases at J, leaving 7 bases unmatched. The germline V gene encodes CDR1 LGHNA and CDR2 YNFKEQ. The CDR3 runs to 16 residues.

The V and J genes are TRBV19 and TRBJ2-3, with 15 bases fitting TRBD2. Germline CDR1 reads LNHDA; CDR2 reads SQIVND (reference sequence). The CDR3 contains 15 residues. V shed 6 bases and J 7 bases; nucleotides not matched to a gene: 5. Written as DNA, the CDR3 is TGTGCCAGTAGCCCCGGGACTAGCGGGGGGAATACGCAGTATTTT. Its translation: CASSPGTSGGNTQYF.

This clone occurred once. In DNA, the CDR3 is TGTGCCAGCAGAGCAGGGGGCGCAATTTACGAGCAGTACTTC. Translated, it gives CASRAGGAIYEQYF. The rearrangement uses TRBV27 and TRBJ2-7; 8 nucleotides match TRBD1. J lost 4 bases, V lost 6 bases, and 8 bases had no gene match. The V gene's germline CDR1 is MNHEY and CDR2 SMNVEV (reference sequence). The CDR3 consists of 14 residues.

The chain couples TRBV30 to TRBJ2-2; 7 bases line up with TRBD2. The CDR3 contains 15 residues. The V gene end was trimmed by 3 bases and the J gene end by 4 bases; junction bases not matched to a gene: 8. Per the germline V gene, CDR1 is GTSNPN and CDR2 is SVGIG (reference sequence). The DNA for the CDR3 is TGTGCCTGGAGACGGGGGGAGACGGGCACCGGGGAGCTGTTTTTT. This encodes CAWRRGETGTGELFF.

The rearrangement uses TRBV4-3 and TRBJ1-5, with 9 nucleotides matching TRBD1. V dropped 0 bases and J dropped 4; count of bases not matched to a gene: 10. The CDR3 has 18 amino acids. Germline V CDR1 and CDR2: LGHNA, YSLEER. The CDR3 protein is CASSQDRFGTGINQPQHF. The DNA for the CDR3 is TGCGCCAGCAGCCAAGACCGATTCGGGACAGGGATTAATCAGCCCCAGCATTTT.